Following are 6 T cell receptor beta chains from one sample sequenced in a study of blood T cell repertoires in COVID-19. The repertoire was sequenced with immunoSEQ multiplex PCR; TCRdb's copy has only in-frame clones and lacks some. The sample has about 130,000 clones, approximately 74% seen once. The sequenced material came from peripheral blood. The receptor source for this set is an older man with COVID-19, enrolled during active disease.

V and J are TRBV6-6 and TRBJ1-5; 8 nucleotides agree with TRBD1. The V gene end was trimmed by 8 bases and the J gene end by 11 bases; junction bases not matched to a gene: 11. The CDR3 sequence is 13 residues long. Germline V gives CDR1 MNHNY, CDR2 SVGAGI (reference sequence). CDR3 in DNA: TGTGCCAGCTCAGGGGGCGTCAGATGGACCCAGCATTTT. Its protein product is CASSGGVRWTQHF.

V and J are TRBV29-1 and TRBJ1-2, with 9 bases matching TRBD1. Trimming cost V 3 bases and J 4 bases; bases outside gene matches: 9. The CDR3 contains 15 residues. From germline, CDR1 is SQVTM and CDR2 ANQGSEA. CDR3 bases: TGCAGCGTTGACCGACAGGGGGAAGGTTCCTATGGCTACACCTTC. Translation gives CSVDRQGEGSYGYTF.

This chain links TRBV5-1 with TRBJ2-7; weak D call: TRBD2 (7 bases). Germline V lookup: CDR1 SGHRS, CDR2 YFSETQ. The CDR3 is made up of 14 amino acids. Deletions cut 4 bases from V and 0 bases from J, with 11 bases between. The CDR3 region is CASSPRGASYEQYF. The CDR3 nucleotides are TGCGCCAGCAGCCCCCGGGGGGCCTCCTACGAGCAGTACTTC.

This rearrangement joins TRBV5-1 to TRBJ2-2, with D possibly matching TRBD2 (6 bases). V lost 5 bases and J 4 bases, leaving 12 bases between the germline ends. CDR1 is SGHRS and CDR2 is YFSETQ in the germline V gene. CDR3 length: 14 amino acids. The CDR3 sequence is CASRRDSTTGELFF. CDR3 nucleotide sequence: TGCGCCAGCAGAAGGGACTCTACCACCGGGGAGCTGTTTTTT. Together with reference TRBV5-1 and TRBJ2-2, the CDR3 gives the full variable domain: KAGVTQTPRYLIKTRGQQVTLSCSPISGHRSVSWYQQTPGQGLQFLFEYFSETQRNKGNFPGRFSGRQFSNSRSEMNVSTLELGDSALYLCASRRDSTTGELFFGEGSRLTVL.

V is TRBV10-3 and J is TRBJ2-7; weak D call: TRBD2 (5 bases). Trimming pared 4 bases from V and 2 bases from J, leaving 6 bases between. CDR1 is ENHRY, CDR2 SYGVKD, per germline. There are 12 residues in the CDR3. CDR3 coding DNA: TGTGCCATCAGTGGGAGGACCTACGAGCAGTACTTC. Its translation: CAISGRTYEQYF.

V usage is TRBV6-5 and J usage is TRBJ2-3; 7 nucleotides align to TRBD2. The germline V gene encodes CDR1 MNHEY and CDR2 SVGAGI. The CDR3 has 14 amino acids. V trimming: 8 bases; J trimming: 2 bases; junction bases outside the gene matches: 7. This CDR3 is CASGLAGLTDTQYF. In DNA, the CDR3 is TGTGCCAGCGGGTTAGCGGGCCTCACAGATACGCAGTATTTT.